These T cell receptor beta chains were read from a single sample in a study of blood T cell repertoires in COVID-19. Here immunoSEQ multiplex PCR was the method, and the copy in TCRdb shows in-frame clones only, minus some. The sample has 650,000 to 800,000 clones; about 87% are singletons. Sequenced input: peripheral blood. These receptors came from a young woman with acute or convalescent COVID-19. CDR3s include the opening cysteine and the closing phenylalanine or tryptophan. Fields, in order: clone size, V gene, J gene, D gene, CDR3 DNA, CDR3 protein. D genes are given only for firm matches. Some rows mark clone size as missing; the rest say once, few, many or name a class of expanded clone.

.	TRBV6-1	TRBJ1-6	TRBD1	TGTGCCAGCAGTGAGACTCGGGACAGGGGTAAACCACCCCTCCACTTT	CASSETRDRGKPPLHF
.	TRBV4-3	TRBJ1-4	.	TGCGCCAGCAGCCAAGTACTAAAGGGGGAAAAACTGTTTTTT	CASSQVLKGEKLFF
few	TRBV5-6	TRBJ2-2	TRBD1	TGTGCCAGCAGCTTGAAGACAGGGGCTACCGGGGAGCTGTTTTTT	CASSLKTGATGELFF
.	TRBV6-1	TRBJ2-7	.	TGTGCCACTTCGGTCGGAGTGGATGGGTCCTACGAGCAGTACTTC	CATSVGVDGSYEQYF
.	TRBV11-2	TRBJ1-1	.	TGTGCCAGCAGCTTAAACACGGAGGGGCGGGCTTTCTTT	CASSLNTEGRAFF
.	TRBV24-1	TRBJ2-1	.	TGTGCCACCAGTGAAAAGCCCGGGTACTCCTACAATGAGCAGTTCTTC	CATSEKPGYSYNEQFF
.	TRBV7-2	TRBJ2-7	TRBD2	TGTGCCAGCAGCTTATCGAGACTAGCGGTCTACGAGCAGTACTTC	CASSLSRLAVYEQYF
.	TRBV2	TRBJ2-7	TRBD1	TGTGCCAGCAGCCAACAGGGGACGGATTCAGCTTACGAGCAGTACTTC	CASSQQGTDSAYEQYF
.	TRBV30	TRBJ2-2	.	TGTGCCGGCTACGACAGGGGAGGGGTCGGGGAGCTGTTTTTT	CAGYDRGGVGELFF
.	TRBV7-2	TRBJ1-1	.	TGTGCCAGCAGCTTGGAGGGCGGGGTCACTGAAGCTTTCTTT	CASSLEGGVTEAFF
once	TRBV3-1/TRBV3-2	TRBJ1-2	.	TGTGCCAGCAGCTGGGGAGATTATGGCTACACCTTC	CASSWGDYGYTF
.	TRBV18	TRBJ1-1	.	TGTGCCAGCTCTCCCTTCCGTCCTGGGGGCTACGGGACCCCATTGAACACTGAAGCTTTCTTT	CASSPFRPGGYGTPLNTEAFF
.	TRBV6-2/TRBV6-3	TRBJ2-1	TRBD1	TGTGCCAGCAGTTACGGAACAGGGGCCTCCTACAATGAGCAGTTCTTC	CASSYGTGASYNEQFF
.	TRBV4-1	TRBJ2-7	.	TGCGCCAGCACCTACAGGGCGGGGGCCTACGAGCAGTACTTC	CASTYRAGAYEQYF
.	TRBV19	TRBJ1-5	.	TGTGCCAGTAGACAGACACTTAGCAATCAGCCCCAGCATTTT	CASRQTLSNQPQHF
.	TRBV3-1/TRBV3-2	TRBJ1-3	.	TGTGCCAGCAGCCCTGTTTCAGGGAGGGGGACCGGAAACACCATATATTTT	CASSPVSGRGTGNTIYF
.	TRBV13	TRBJ2-7	TRBD2	TGTGCCAGCAGCCTGCGGGGGACCGACGAGCAGTACTTC	CASSLRGTDEQYF
.	TRBV3-1/TRBV3-2	TRBJ2-7	TRBD1	TGTGCCAGCAGCCATACGACGCCAGGGGGACGAGGAGAGCAGTACTTC	CASSHTTPGGRGEQYF
once	TRBV14	TRBJ1-1	TRBD1	TGTGCCAGCAGCAACAGGGACAGGATTGAAGCTTTCTTT	CASSNRDRIEAFF
.	TRBV7-3	TRBJ1-5	.	TGTGCCAGCAGCATGTCCAGGGGTCAGCCCCAGCATTTT	CASSMSRGQPQHF
.	TRBV27	TRBJ2-7	TRBD1	TGTGCCAGCAGTTTAAAGGGACAGGGCTACGAGCAGTACTTC	CASSLKGQGYEQYF
few	TRBV5-1	TRBJ1-4	.	TGCGCCAGCAGCTTGGGGGCAGGGGCAACTAATGAAAAACTGTTTTTT	CASSLGAGATNEKLFF
.	TRBV6-4	TRBJ1-6	.	TGTGCCAGCAGTGACTCTGCGTGGGCGGGTTCACCCCTCCACTTT	CASSDSAWAGSPLHF
.	TRBV7-9	TRBJ2-2	.	TGTGCCAGCAGCGGGGCCCTCTTCACCGGGGAGCTGTTTTTT	CASSGALFTGELFF
.	TRBV11-3	TRBJ1-1	.	TGTGCCAGCAGCTTAATAAGGGGGGGTGAAGCTTTCTTT	CASSLIRGGEAFF
.	TRBV9	TRBJ1-4	.	TGTGCCAGCAGCGTAGGAGGGGGTGGGGATGAAAAACTGTTTTTT	CASSVGGGGDEKLFF
.	TRBV19	TRBJ1-5	.	TGTGCCAGTAGTCCCAGACAAGCTTATAGCAATCAGCCCCAGCATTTT	CASSPRQAYSNQPQHF
.	TRBV6-1	TRBJ2-2	TRBD1	TGTGCCAGCAGTGAAGGGAGCGGGACAGGGGGCACCGGGGAGCTGTTTTTT	CASSEGSGTGGTGELFF
.	TRBV15	TRBJ1-5	TRBD1	TGTGCCACCAGCAGATCAGGACAGGGTCGGGGCAATCAGCCCCAGCATTTT	CATSRSGQGRGNQPQHF
.	TRBV6-2/TRBV6-3	TRBJ2-7	TRBD1	TGTGCCAGCAGTTACGAGGACTGGACAGGGCGTAGGCGGGAGCAGTACTTC	CASSYEDWTGRRREQYF
.	TRBV25-1	TRBJ2-1	TRBD2	TGTGCCAGCAGTGAAGGGGGGACTAACCTCTACAATGAGCAGTTCTTC	CASSEGGTNLYNEQFF
.	TRBV19	TRBJ2-1	TRBD1	TGTGCCAGTAGTGAGGGGACAGTGGCCTACAATGAGCAGTTCTTC	CASSEGTVAYNEQFF
.	TRBV27	TRBJ1-5	TRBD1	TGTGCCAGCAGCCCACAGGGGGCGCAAAATCAGCCCCAGCATTTT	CASSPQGAQNQPQHF
.	TRBV27	TRBJ2-7	TRBD1	TGTGCCAGCAGTTTATCGACAGGGGGTTTAACCGCCGTAAGGCAGTACTTC	CASSLSTGGLTAVRQYF
.	TRBV18	TRBJ1-6	.	TGTGCCAGCTCGCGAATGGAAGTGACTAGCTCCTATAATTCACCCCTCCACTTT	CASSRMEVTSSYNSPLHF
once	TRBV6-5	TRBJ1-2	.	TGTGCCAGCGAGGGGGGGTTTAAGGGTGGCTACACCTTC	CASEGGFKGGYTF
.	TRBV27	TRBJ2-7	TRBD1	TGTGCCAGCAGAAGGACAGGGGTCGGCGAGCAGTACTTC	CASRRTGVGEQYF
.	TRBV18	TRBJ2-7	.	TGTGCCAGCTCACCTAGCTCGAGGTCCTACGAGCAGTACTTC	CASSPSSRSYEQYF
.	TRBV5-1	TRBJ1-2	.	TGCGCCAGCAGCTTGGAACAGGGTAGGAGTGGCTACACCTTC	CASSLEQGRSGYTF
.	TRBV11-2	TRBJ1-2	.	TGTGCCAGCAGCTTAGCAGACAGGACTGGCTACACCTTC	CASSLADRTGYTF
.	TRBV10-3	TRBJ1-5	TRBD1	TGTGCCATAAAGGACAGGGAAGAGGGGCCCCAGCATTTT	CAIKDREEGPQHF
.	TRBV19	TRBJ2-3	.	TGTGCCAGTAGTGCAGTCATTAGCACAGATACGCAGTATTTT	CASSAVISTDTQYF
.	TRBV7-9	TRBJ1-2	.	TGTGCCAGCAGTCTGGGGGGAGACTATGGCTACACCTTC	CASSLGGDYGYTF
.	TRBV15	TRBJ1-2	.	TGTGCCACCAGCAGGACAGTTGATTACTATGGCTACACCTTC	CATSRTVDYYGYTF
.	TRBV7-2	TRBJ1-5	.	TGTGCCAGCAGTCAAGAGGGTCAGCCCCAGCATTTT	CASSQEGQPQHF
.	TRBV12-3/TRBV12-4	TRBJ1-2	.	TGTGCCAGCAAAACAGGGACCTACTATGGCTACACCTTC	CASKTGTYYGYTF
.	TRBV11-2	TRBJ2-5	.	TGTGCCAGCAGCGTGGGGACTTCCGGGGAGACCCAGTACTTC	CASSVGTSGETQYF
.	TRBV5-1	TRBJ2-5	TRBD2	TGCGCCAGCAGCTTAGCTTTTGCTCGGGGGGGCCCCCAAGAGACCCAGTACTTC	CASSLAFARGGPQETQYF
.	TRBV27	TRBJ2-3	TRBD1	TGTGCCAGTTGGGACAGGGGGCTCTTTGATACGCAGTATTTT	CASWDRGLFDTQYF
.	TRBV19	TRBJ1-1	TRBD1	TGTGCCAGTAGTATAGGGCAGGGGGTCTTTGAAACTTTCTTT	CASSIGQGVFETFF
.	TRBV4-1	TRBJ1-2	TRBD1	TGCGCCAGCAGCCAACCAGGGGGCAGGGTATATGGCTACACCTTC	CASSQPGGRVYGYTF
.	TRBV9	TRBJ1-3	TRBD1	TGTGCCAGCAGCCCCGGGCGGAGGACAGGGTCCTCTGGAAACACCATATATTTT	CASSPGRRTGSSGNTIYF
.	TRBV25-1	TRBJ2-2	.	TGTGCCAGCAGTACGAGGAGGGGCACCGGGGAGCTGTTTTTT	CASSTRRGTGELFF